The T cell receptor (beta chain) described here comes from a study of blood T cell repertoires in COVID-19 (dated by TCRdb to 2019 to 2021). Some background on the complete study: Recovered participants in ImmuneRACE Cohort 3 were defined by two consecutive negative NP/OP PCR tests, clearance by a healthcare professional, or resolution of symptoms. Samples from collaborators originated in the United States, Italy and Spain and spanned both the acute and convalescent phases of COVID-19. Where available, HLA class I and class II types were obtained from metadata supplied by the sample provider rather than from assay-based typing. Samples were obtained from the ongoing ImmuneRACE study (first 160 participants) and from about 1,300 subjects provided by 6 global collaborators. The material from the prospective study consisted of cDNA or gDNA derived from T cells, B-cell-depleted T cells, or PBMCs. Sample metadata almost always included a de-identified subject ID, COVID-19 status, age in years and sex. The repertoires were released in a freely available public database meant as a resource for research on the immune response to SARS-CoV-2. Subjects who had been exposed to COVID-19, were actively infected with it, or had recovered from it provided the deeply sampled blood TCRbeta repertoires that made up the dataset. The investigation overall reported the following: The amount of clinical and demographic metadata varied by source and participant and was provided uncurated.

In the prospective study, participants were roughly 18 to 100 years old, resided in about two dozen geographic areas of the United States, and were enrolled through a virtual design. Cohort assignment in the prospective study relied on participant-reported clinical history from a screening survey and a study questionnaire. In the prospective study, whole blood, serum and a nasopharyngeal or oropharyngeal swab were collected from each participant by mobile phlebotomists. Prospective study participants could optionally give additional blood draws and questionnaires over a roughly 2-month period. Prospective study blood samples were shipped either frozen or at room temperature before DNA extraction. V and J are trimmed by 5 bases and 4 bases, and the gene matches miss 10 bases of the junction. CDR1 and CDR2 are drawn from the germline V gene (reference sequence): SEHNR, FQNEAQ. From its cysteine to its phenylalanine, the CDR3 spans 16 amino acids. Only the CDR3 portion is preserved as DNA: 48 bases, with reading frame beginning at the first base.

Worth noting for this clone: This receptor's antigen is unknown. Base-call qualities are not available, and no considerably larger clone is one nucleotide away.

The immunoSEQ Assay, a bias-controlled multiplex PCR, was used to amplify TCRbeta CDR3 regions from genomic DNA. Under the source paper's analysis protocol: Within the assay, amplification of reference gene primers was used to estimate how many nucleated cells each sample contained. To quantify the absolute abundance of each unique TCRbeta CDR3 rearrangement, sequence reads were collapsed and filtered. For each sample, productive Simpson clonality was calculated as the square root of Simpson's diversity index across productive rearrangements. TCRdb mirrors the immuneACCESS table, restricted to in-frame sequences. Some clones are absent from its copies; in checked studies, under half trace to an unresolved V gene, and the reason for the others is unknown. V and J calls and clone size are those listed in that table; D and trimming were worked out from the DNA. Within this sample are about 170,000 clones, with roughly 85% of them counted one time only. Together, the top ten hold under 20% of the sample.

The V gene is TRBV7-9 and the J gene is TRBJ2-1; a stretch of 8 junction bases matches TRBD2. Input material: PBMCs or T cells enriched from blood (not recorded which). The source is a woman aged 65 to 85 in a cohort exposed to, infected with or recovered from COVID-19 (not recorded which). This receptor has the CDR3 CASSPELAVEYNEQFF. The sequence in DNA is TGTGCCAGCAGCCCCGAACTAGCGGTAGAGTACAATGAGCAGTTCTTC.